The 9 T cell receptor beta chains presented below share a single source sample, sequenced in a study of blood T cell repertoires in COVID-19. Using immunoSEQ multiplex PCR, the repertoire was profiled, and TCRdb retains in-frame clones only, with some absent. The repertoire includes just under 150,000 clones, more than 75% of them detected once, and about 2.5% sits in the top ten. Sequencing was done on a sample of peripheral blood. The receptors stem from a human donor with acute or convalescent COVID-19. The donor label of this sample is uncertain.

The chain uses TRBV4-3 and TRBJ1-5; possibly TRBD1 for D (6 bases). CDR3 length: 14 amino acids. Germline CDR1 and CDR2: LGHNA and YSLEER. Trimming cost V 0 bases and J 5 bases, with 8 bases left between them. Here the CDR3 reads CASSQEQGYQPQHF. Written as DNA, the CDR3 is TGCGCCAGCAGCCAAGAACAGGGTTATCAGCCCCAGCATTTT.

This clone was found once. This chain joins TRBV7-2 and TRBJ1-5; D ambiguous. CDR1 is SGHTA and CDR2 is FQGNSA in the germline V gene. Trimming removed 5 bases from V and 5 bases from J, with 10 bases in between. The CDR3 sequence is 13 residues long. DNA of the CDR3: TGTGCCAGCAGCCATGACACCGATCAGCCCCAGCATTTT. This gives the protein CASSHDTDQPQHF.

CDR3 nucleotides: TGCAGCGTTGGGACAGTTTCCTACGAGCAGTACGTC. This gives the protein CSVGTVSYEQYV. This chain uses TRBV29-1 with TRBJ2-7; D is perhaps TRBD1 (6 bases). V dropped 4 bases and J dropped 1 base, with 8 bases sitting between them. CDR1 is SQVTM, CDR2 ANQGSEA, per germline. The CDR3 consists of 12 residues.

The genes are TRBV7-9 and TRBJ1-3; maybe TRBD1 (6 bases). The CDR3 covers 16 residues. The V gene's germline CDR1 is SEHNR and CDR2 FQNEAQ (reference sequence). The germline V and J ends were trimmed by 1 base and 0 bases, with 10 bases remaining between them. In DNA, the CDR3 is TGTGCCAGCAGCTTAGACAGGGCGAGCTCTGGAAACACCATATATTTT. Protein sequence: CASSLDRASSGNTIYF.

This chain joins TRBV11-3 and TRBJ2-5; 7 bases align to TRBD1. V lost 5 bases to trimming and J lost 5 bases; unmatched junction nucleotides: 8. Germline assignment: CDR1 SGHNT and CDR2 YENEEA. The CDR3 is made up of 14 amino acids. The DNA of the CDR3 is TGTGCCAGCAGCGTGAACAGGGGTAGTGAGACCCAGTACTTC. It is translated as CASSVNRGSETQYF.

The chain couples TRBV6-5 to TRBJ1-6; D remains ambiguous. CDR3 length: 13 residues. Germline assignment: CDR1 MNHEY and CDR2 SVGAGI. V shed 6 bases and J shed 8 bases, with 11 bases lying between them. CDR3 sequence reads: CASRPQQDSPLHF. As DNA, the CDR3 is TGTGCCAGCAGACCACAGCAGGATTCACCCCTCCACTTT.

This clone was seen a handful of times. The V call is TRBV6-5, the J call TRBJ2-2; no definite D call. Germline-derived CDR1 and CDR2 are MNHEY and SVGAGI. Trimming cost V 7 bases and J 5 bases, with 14 bases left between them. The CDR3 loop spans 14 amino acids. The CDR3 reads CASKNPVRTGELFF. The CDR3 DNA sequence: TGTGCCAGCAAAAACCCCGTCCGGACCGGGGAGCTGTTTTTT.

The chain has TRBV2 and TRBJ1-1; 8 bases are a match to TRBD1. Germline lookup yields CDR1 SNHLY and CDR2 FYNNEI. Germline trimming cut 4 bases from V and 3 bases from J; bases unmatched to any gene: 4. The CDR3 runs to 14 residues. This CDR3 reads CASSAQGGDTEAFF. As DNA, the CDR3 is TGTGCCAGCAGTGCACAGGGGGGGGACACTGAAGCTTTCTTT.

This clone was observed a handful of times. The CDR3 is CASSTGGKRSGNTIYF. CDR3 DNA: TGTGCCAGCAGCACAGGGGGCAAGCGGTCTGGAAACACCATATATTTT. The gene calls are TRBV28 and TRBJ1-3; 9 bases map to TRBD1. The V gene end was trimmed by 6 bases and the J gene end by 1 base; junction bases not matched to a gene: 7. The CDR3 runs 16 residues. CDR1 and CDR2 (germline): MDHEN, SYDVKM.